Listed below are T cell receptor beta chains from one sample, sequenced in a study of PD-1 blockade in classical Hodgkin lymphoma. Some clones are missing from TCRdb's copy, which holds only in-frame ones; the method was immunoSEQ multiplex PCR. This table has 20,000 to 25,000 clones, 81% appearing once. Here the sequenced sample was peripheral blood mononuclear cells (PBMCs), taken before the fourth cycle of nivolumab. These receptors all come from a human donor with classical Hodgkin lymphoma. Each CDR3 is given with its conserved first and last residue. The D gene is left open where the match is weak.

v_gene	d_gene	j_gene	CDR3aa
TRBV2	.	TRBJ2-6	CASRYQRYNSPSDVLTF
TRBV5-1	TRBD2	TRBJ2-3	CASSPKLAGTQYF
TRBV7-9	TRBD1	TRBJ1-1	CASSLGTGLATEAFF
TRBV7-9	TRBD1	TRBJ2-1	CASSPGTANYNEQFF
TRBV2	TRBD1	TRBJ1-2	CASLSGGRGYTF
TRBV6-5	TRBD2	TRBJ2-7	CASSYKREYEQYF
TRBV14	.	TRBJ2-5	CASSQLGSPLETQYF
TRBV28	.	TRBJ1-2	CASSFRRADGYTF
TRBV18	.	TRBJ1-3	CASSPTGSGNTIYF
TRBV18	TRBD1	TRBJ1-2	CASSPREQGSYGYTF
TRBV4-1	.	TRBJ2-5	CASSLVSSKETQYF
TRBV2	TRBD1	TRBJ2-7	CASSSGTGLYEQYF
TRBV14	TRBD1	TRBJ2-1	CASSSMRTGTGWSLLNNEQFF
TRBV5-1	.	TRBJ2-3	CASSLLGVLGPTDTQYF
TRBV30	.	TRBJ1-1	CAWSVTVNTEAFF
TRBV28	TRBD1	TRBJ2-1	CASVGFGTGAYNEQFF
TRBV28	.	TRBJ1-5	CASSTRDTSRLYSNQPQHF
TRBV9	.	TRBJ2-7	CASSAYEGYEQYF
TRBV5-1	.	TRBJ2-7	CASSPPQGYEQYF
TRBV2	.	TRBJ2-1	CASRGRIWGEQFF
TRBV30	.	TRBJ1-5	CAWSETSNQPQHF
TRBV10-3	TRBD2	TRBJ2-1	CAISEMGGLAGTYNEQFF
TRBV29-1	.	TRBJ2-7	CSVEGSSGRPGYEQYF